This T cell receptor (beta chain) is drawn from a study of blood T cell repertoires in COVID-19. Overall study context: Italy, Spain and the United States were the sources of the convalescent and acute COVID-19 samples. PBMCs, B-cell-depleted T cells, or T cells provided the cDNA or gDNA that made up the material.

In the original processing: Using reference gene primer amplification, nucleated cell counts were estimated. Profiling relied on immunoSEQ multiplex PCR, and the TCRdb table lists in-frame clones only, not all of them. V, J and clone size reflect that table, while D and trimming were determined from the DNA. The sample consists of more than 100,000 clones, roughly 90% of them appearing once. This CDR3 has 16 residues. CDR1 is SGDLS, CDR2 YYNGEE, per germline. J lost 5 bases, V lost 0 bases, and 7 bases had no gene match. The TCR sequence derives from a woman aged 55-69 years with acute or convalescent COVID-19. The sequencing input was peripheral blood. The chain uses TRBV9 and TRBJ2-1; TRBD2 agrees at 8 bases. This CDR3 reads CASSVGLGLAHNEQFF. The DNA for the CDR3 is TGTGCCAGCAGCGTAGGTTTAGGACTAGCCCACAATGAGCAGTTCTTC.